The TCR beta chain described here comes from a study of T cell changes during pregnancy in multiple sclerosis. This clone was seen only once. The assay was immunoSEQ multiplex PCR, and TCRdb's table has in-frame clones only and misses some. The sample carries some 80,000 clones, around 92% recorded once. The V gene end was trimmed by 5 bases and the J gene end by 6 bases; junction bases not matched to a gene: 8. CDR3 length: 14 amino acids. Germline V gene data show CDR1 as MNHEY and CDR2 as SVGAGI. The sample here was peripheral blood, taken in the first trimester of pregnancy. This sequence originates from a female donor in good health, enrolled as a control in a pregnancy study. The rearrangement uses TRBV6-5 and TRBJ2-7; 9 positions agree with TRBD1. The CDR3 bases are TGTGCCAGCAGTCGGGACAGGGATTTAGCCGAGCAGTACTTC. Its protein is CASSRDRDLAEQYF.